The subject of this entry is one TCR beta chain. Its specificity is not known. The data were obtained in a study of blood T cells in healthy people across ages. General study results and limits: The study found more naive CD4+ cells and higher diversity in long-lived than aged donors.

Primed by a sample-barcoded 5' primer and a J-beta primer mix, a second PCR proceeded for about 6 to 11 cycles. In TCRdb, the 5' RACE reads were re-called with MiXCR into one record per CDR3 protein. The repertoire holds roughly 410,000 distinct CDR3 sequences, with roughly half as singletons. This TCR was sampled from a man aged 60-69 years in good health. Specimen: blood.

The CDR3 nucleotides are TGTGCCAGCAGTTCGGCTAGAGGGTCCTACGAGCAGTACTTC. Translating it yields CASSSARGSYEQYF. The chain links TRBV28 to TRBJ2-7; possible D gene TRBD2, 5 bases. V dropped 4 bases and J dropped 1 base, with 11 bases sitting between them. This CDR3 region has 14 residues. Looked up from germline, CDR1 is MDHEN and CDR2 is SYDVKM.